This passage covers 32 T cell receptor beta chains from one sample sequenced in a study of identical twins. TCRdb redid the calling of the 5' RACE reads with MiXCR, one entry per CDR3 protein. The sample holds some 460,000 distinct CDR3 sequences, 13% to 15% seen once. The same data also contributed to another study, on yellow fever vaccine responses in identical twins.

The source material was CD4+ T cells sorted from blood. These receptors were obtained from a woman younger than 30 in good health.

This chain links TRBV5-1 with TRBJ2-3; 8 bases agree with TRBD2. CDR3 length: 16 residues. V shed 4 bases and J 2 bases; nucleotides not matched to a gene: 9. Germline CDR1 SGHRS, CDR2 YFSETQ. In nucleotides, the CDR3 is TGCGCCAGCAGCCATTCCTCGGGGGGGACCACAGATACGCAGTATTTT. Protein: CASSHSSGGTTDTQYF. The full variable domain, its missing parts supplied by reference TRBV5-1 and TRBJ2-3, is KAGVTQTPRYLIKTRGQQVTLSCSPISGHRSVSWYQQTPGQGLQFLFEYFSETQRNKGNFPGRFSGRQFSNSRSEMNVSTLELGDSALYLCASSHSSGGTTDTQYFGPGTRLTVL.

This chain links TRBV7-2 with TRBJ2-3; TRBD1 matches 10 bases. With 5 bases clipped from V and 4 bases from J, the junction kept 6 bases outside the gene matches. The V gene's germline CDR1 is SGHTA and CDR2 FQGNSA. CDR3 length: 15 residues. In DNA form, the CDR3 reads TGTGCCAGCAGCCCGACAGGGGGCAAGGCAGATACGCAGTATTTT. Translating it yields CASSPTGGKADTQYF.

CDR3 DNA sequence: TGTGCCAGCAGCTGGGGGACAGGGGAGGTCAATGAGCAGTTCTTC. It yields the protein CASSWGTGEVNEQFF. J is TRBJ2-1 and V is TRBV11-3; TRBD1 agrees at 10 bases. CDR1 is SGHNT and CDR2 is YENEEA in the germline V gene. J lost 6 bases, V lost 4 bases, and 6 bases had no gene match. CDR3 length equals 15 residues.

The chain has TRBV12-3 or TRBV12-4 and TRBJ1-1; D is ambiguous. V was trimmed by 2 bases and J by 3 bases, leaving 7 bases between them. CDR3 length: 13 residues. CDR3 protein: CASSLKGYTEAFF. DNA of the CDR3: TGTGCCAGCAGTTTAAAGGGTTACACTGAAGCTTTCTTT.

This clonotype came up a few times. The gene calls are TRBV7-9 and TRBJ1-6; 10 bases align to TRBD1. From germline, CDR1 is SEHNR and CDR2 FQNEAQ (reference sequence). The junction had 4 bases not matched to a gene; V was cut back by 3 bases and J by 8 bases. The CDR3 contains 15 residues. Here the CDR3 reads CASSFRGTGDSPLHF. In nucleotides, the CDR3 is TGTGCCAGCAGCTTCCGCGGGACAGGGGATTCACCCCTCCACTTT.

This rearrangement joins TRBV6-6 to TRBJ2-7; D is unclear. In germline, CDR1 is MNHNY, CDR2 SVGAGI (reference sequence). The CDR3 is 13 amino acids. Trimming left V 6 bases short and J 4 bases short, with 13 bases between. The CDR3 DNA follows: TGTGCCAGCAGGGACGGAAACGCATACGAGCAGTACTTC. Translating it yields CASRDGNAYEQYF.

The rearrangement links TRBV10-2 to TRBJ2-3; D uncertain. V was cut by 2 bases and J by 3 bases, with 12 bases left in between. Germline CDR1 and CDR2: WSHSY and SAAADI. This CDR3 has 15 residues. The CDR3: CASSEVRARTDTQYF. The CDR3 DNA follows: TGCGCCAGCAGTGAGGTTCGTGCCAGGACAGATACGCAGTATTTT.

The chain is built from TRBV10-3 and TRBJ2-3; no clear D gene. CDR3 size: 12 residues. V was trimmed by 8 bases and J by 2 bases, leaving 8 bases between them. CDR1 and CDR2 from the germline V gene are ENHRY and SYGVKD. CDR3: CAIGRNTDTQYF. The CDR3 DNA is TGTGCCATCGGCAGGAACACAGATACGCAGTATTTT.

This clonotype came up a few times. One junction end disagrees with the germline gene, perhaps due to a read error. The rearrangement joins TRBV14 to TRBJ2-1; 10 nucleotides line up with TRBD2. The length of the CDR3 is 18 residues. Germline V CDR1 and CDR2: SGHDN, FVKESK. CDR3 amino acids: CVSSQDLKGLAFYNEQFF. The CDR3 DNA sequence: TGTGTCAGCAGCCAAGATCTTAAGGGACTAGCGTTTTACAATGAGCAGTTCTTC.

This clonotype was seen a few times. The V gene is TRBV7-6, the J gene TRBJ2-3; D is ambiguous. This CDR3 has 15 amino acids. Trimming took off 6 bases at V and 4 bases at J, with 17 bases between the two ends. In germline, CDR1 is SGHVS, CDR2 FNYEAQ. In nucleotides, the CDR3 is TGTGCCAGCAGTCTTAGAGAAACTACGGCAGATACGCAGTATTTT. Protein sequence: CASSLRETTADTQYF.

This clonotype was seen only a few times. The V gene is TRBV20-1, the J gene TRBJ2-1; the D is unclear. The germline V and J ends were trimmed by 1 base and 15 bases, with 13 bases remaining between them. The V gene's germline CDR1 is DFQATT and CDR2 SNEGSKA (reference sequence). CDR3 length: 11 residues. The CDR3 sequence is CSARVGPHWFF. DNA of the CDR3: TGCAGTGCTAGAGTAGGTCCCCATTGGTTCTTC.

This clonotype appeared many times. The chain employs TRBV6-2 or TRBV6-3 and TRBJ2-5, with D tentatively TRBD1 (5 bases). V was shortened by 4 bases and J by 3 bases, with 15 bases between the two germline ends. The CDR3 totals 15 residues. Germline V CDR1 and CDR2: MNHEY, SVGEGT. CDR3 amino acids: CASSFRTRPKETQYF. Written as DNA, the CDR3 is TGTGCCAGCAGTTTCCGGACACGTCCAAAAGAGACCCAGTACTTC.

The sample holds one count of this clonotype. The genes are TRBV14 and TRBJ2-7; D remains ambiguous. The CDR3 length is 15 residues. CDR1 and CDR2 (germline): SGHDN, FVKESK. The ends were cut back, 3 bases at V and 1 base at J, with 13 bases in the middle. CDR3 nucleotide sequence: TGTGCCAGCAGCCATGAGATGGGTCGTTCCTACGAGCAGTACTTC. It specifies CASSHEMGRSYEQYF.

This clonotype was seen a few times. The chain has TRBV20-1 and TRBJ2-2; the D is unclear. V lost 5 bases and J lost 5, with 6 bases in between. The CDR3 extends over 11 amino acids. Germline CDR1 and CDR2: DFQATT and SNEGSKA (reference sequence). CDR3 nucleotides: TGCAGTGCTGGGAAGACCGGGGAGCTGTTTTTT. It specifies CSAGKTGELFF.

There are many counts of this clonotype. V gene TRBV5-1 combines with J gene TRBJ2-7, with D possibly matching TRBD1 (5 bases). Germline lookup yields CDR1 SGHRS and CDR2 YFSETQ. Trimming took off 3 bases at V and 4 bases at J, with 20 bases between the two ends. This CDR3 contains 16 residues. This CDR3 reads CASSSSQVGSKYEQYF. CDR3 sequence (DNA): TGCGCCAGCAGCTCTTCACAGGTTGGTAGCAAGTACGAGCAGTACTTC.

The chain links TRBV24-1 to TRBJ2-1, with TRBD1 identical over 8 bases. The V gene's germline CDR1 is KGHDR and CDR2 SFDVKD. Losses at the gene ends were 7 bases for V and 9 bases for J; bases not matched to a gene: 10. This CDR3 region has 14 residues. Here the CDR3 DNA reads TGTGCCACCAGAGCTACAGGGGGTATCTCTGAGCAGTTCTTC. Translated: CATRATGGISEQFF.

This clonotype was counted ten times or more. The chain combines TRBV7-2 with TRBJ2-1; 8 bases agree with TRBD2. Germline CDR1 SGHTA, CDR2 FQGNSA. The trim removed 2 bases at V and 7 bases at J, leaving 7 bases unmatched. The CDR3 extends over 15 amino acids. The CDR3 region is CASSLRAGGGNEQFF. The CDR3, as DNA: TGTGCCAGCAGCTTACGCGCGGGAGGAGGGAATGAGCAGTTCTTC. Complete variable domain (other parts from reference TRBV7-2 and TRBJ2-1): GAGVSQSPSNKVTEKGKDVELRCDPISGHTALYWYRQSLGQGLEFLIYFQGNSAPDKSGLPSDRFSAERTGGSVSTLTIQRTQQEDSAVYLCASSLRAGGGNEQFFGPGTRLTVL.

The table lists this clonotype with a few counts. The rearrangement joins TRBV20-1 to TRBJ2-1; D unclear. Germline V CDR1 and CDR2: DFQATT, SNEGSKA (reference sequence). V lost 6 bases to trimming and J lost 0 bases, with 12 bases between them. CDR3 size: 14 residues. The CDR3 here is CSALASRSYNEQFF. The CDR3 DNA is TGCAGTGCGCTTGCAAGCCGCTCCTACAATGAGCAGTTCTTC.

The rearrangement joins TRBV7-2 to TRBJ2-1; 7 bases align to TRBD1. Germline CDR1 reads SGHTA; CDR2 reads FQGNSA. The CDR3 covers 15 residues. The J segment lost 4 bases and the V segment lost 5 bases, leaving 8 bases of the junction unmatched. CDR3 nucleotide sequence: TGTGCCAGCAGCCTCCAGACAGGGACGTACAATGAGCAGTTCTTC. Translation gives CASSLQTGTYNEQFF.

CDR3 sequence (DNA): TGTGCCAGCAGCTTGAAGGGCAGGCCAGAGACCCAGTACTTC. This codes for CASSLKGRPETQYF. The V and J genes are TRBV5-6 and TRBJ2-5; D unclear. CDR1 is SGHDT, CDR2 YYEEEE, per germline. V was shortened by 1 base and J by 4 bases, with 11 bases between the two germline ends. The CDR3 sequence is 14 residues long.

The J gene is TRBJ2-1, the V gene TRBV28, with 10 bases aligning to TRBD1. The V and J ends lost 5 bases and 4 bases, in that order; junction bases with no gene match: 8. Germline V gene sequence: CDR1 MDHEN, CDR2 SYDVKM. The CDR3 runs to 16 residues. The CDR3 protein is CASSPPPGQGYNEQFF. The CDR3 DNA follows: TGTGCCAGCAGTCCACCCCCGGGACAGGGGTACAATGAGCAGTTCTTC.

This clonotype was counted between two and nine times. The chain employs TRBV6-1 and TRBJ2-5; no clear D gene. Trimming took off 6 bases at V and 2 bases at J, with 10 bases between the two ends. The CDR3 has 13 residues. Germline CDR1 reads MNHNS; CDR2 reads SASEGT. CDR3 DNA sequence: TGTGCCAGCAGGGCAGGAACTCAAGAGACCCAGTACTTC. It specifies CASRAGTQETQYF.

There are a few counts of this clonotype. The chain links TRBV2 to TRBJ1-5; D gene uncertain. Deletions cut 3 bases from V and 9 bases from J, with 18 bases between. Germline V gives CDR1 SNHLY, CDR2 FYNNEI. CDR3 size: 15 residues. The CDR3 sequence: CASSELSQQIRPQHF. As DNA, the CDR3 is TGTGCCAGCAGTGAGCTGTCACAGCAAATTCGGCCCCAGCATTTT.

This clonotype was counted between two and nine times. This chain connects TRBV7-2 to TRBJ2-3; D ambiguous. V shed 3 bases and J shed 6 bases, with 16 bases lying between them. The CDR3 is 15 amino acids. The germline V gene encodes CDR1 SGHTA and CDR2 FQGNSA. Here the CDR3 reads CASSLGRLDGDTQYF. For the CDR3, the DNA is TGTGCCAGCAGCTTGGGTCGCCTCGATGGCGATACGCAGTATTTT.

V gene TRBV5-1 combines with J gene TRBJ2-5; TRBD1 matches 8 bases. V was clipped by 5 bases and J by 1 base; unmatched bases: 10. The germline V gene encodes CDR1 SGHRS and CDR2 YFSETQ. The CDR3 is 16 residues long. This chain's CDR3 is CASRPGTGPLQETQYF. The CDR3 region has the DNA TGCGCCAGCAGGCCGGGGACAGGACCTCTCCAAGAGACCCAGTACTTC.

For this clonotype: Sequence at one end of the junction differs from germline and may be a read error. The CDR3 nucleotides read TGTGCCAGCAGTTTACCAGGGGCATTGGTGAAAACTGAAGCTTTCTTT. Encoded protein: CASSLPGALVKTEAFF. The chain is built from TRBV28 and TRBJ1-1; perhaps TRBD1 as D (6 bases). CDR1 and CDR2 from the germline V gene are MDHEN and SYDVKM. The length of the CDR3 is 16 residues.

The genes are TRBV3-1 and TRBJ2-5, with 9 bases matching TRBD2. The germline CDR1 and CDR2 sequences are LGHDT and YNNKEL (reference sequence). The CDR3 is made up of 14 amino acids. The J segment lost 1 base and the V segment lost 8 bases, leaving 5 bases of the junction unmatched. The CDR3 loop is CASEAGGFQETQYF. In nucleotides, the CDR3 is TGTGCCAGCGAAGCGGGAGGCTTCCAAGAGACCCAGTACTTC.

Many counts were recorded for this clonotype. The chain uses TRBV10-3 and TRBJ2-2; 8 bases are a match to TRBD1. J was trimmed by 1 base and V by 6 bases; bases with no gene match: 1. CDR3 length: 14 amino acids. Germline V gene data show CDR1 as ENHRY and CDR2 as SYGVKD. DNA of the CDR3: TGTGCCATCAGCGGGACAGGGAACACCGGGGAGCTGTTTTTT. Protein product: CAISGTGNTGELFF.

This clonotype was seen only a few times. The chain carries TRBV20-1 and TRBJ2-3; TRBD2 aligns across 11 bases. This CDR3 is 15 amino acids long. Losses at the gene ends were 3 bases for V and 3 bases for J; bases not matched to a gene: 5. Germline CDR1 is DFQATT and CDR2 is SNEGSKA (reference sequence). The CDR3 coding sequence is TGCAGTGCTAGTCAGCTAGCGGGAGGTACAGATACGCAGTATTTT. It encodes CSASQLAGGTDTQYF.

The rearrangement uses TRBV27 and TRBJ1-2, with 9 bases matching TRBD1. After removal of 4 bases from V and 5 bases from J, the junction contained 5 bases not matched to a gene. This CDR3 is built from 14 residues. Germline V CDR1 and CDR2: MNHEY, SMNVEV (reference sequence). The CDR3 spells CASSWGQGGYGYTF. CDR3 DNA: TGTGCCAGCAGTTGGGGACAGGGAGGATATGGCTACACCTTC.

The chain recombines TRBV7-9 with TRBJ2-7; 9 bases agree with TRBD1. Trimming at V came to 4 bases and at J to 4 bases, leaving 5 bases not matched to a gene. Germline CDR1 SEHNR, CDR2 FQNEAQ (reference sequence). The CDR3 sequence is 14 residues long. The CDR3 DNA is TGTGCCAGCAGCTCCGGGACAGGGTTATACGAGCAGTACTTC. Protein sequence: CASSSGTGLYEQYF. The whole variable domain, filled in from reference TRBV7-9 and TRBJ2-7, reads DTGVSQNPRHKITKRGQNVTFRCDPISEHNRLYWYRQTLGQGPEFLTYFQNEAQLEKSRLLSDRFSAERPKGSFSTLEIQRTEQGDSAMYLCASSSGTGLYEQYFGPGTRLTVT.

This clonotype was counted between two and nine times. The genes are TRBV20-1 and TRBJ1-4; TRBD1 matches 8 bases. The V gene's germline CDR1 is DFQATT and CDR2 SNEGSKA (reference sequence). V lost 3 bases to trimming and J lost 8 bases; unmatched junction nucleotides: 8. This CDR3 spans 14 amino acids. CDR3 protein: CSASLQGVAEKLFF. The DNA for the CDR3 is TGCAGTGCTAGCTTACAGGGGGTGGCGGAAAAACTGTTTTTT.